This T cell receptor beta chain was recorded in a study of OX40 agonist ivuxolimab in advanced cancers. Germline lookup yields CDR1 KGHSH and CDR2 LQKENI. The CDR3 is 14 amino acids. The V gene lost 5 bases and the J gene lost 0 bases, with 10 bases spanning the gap. Clones were sequenced by immunoSEQ multiplex PCR, and TCRdb holds only the in-frame ones, with some missing. Of roughly 70,000 clones listed, roughly 85% are singletons. Material: CD4+ or CD8+ T cells sorted from blood, obtained in a trial of the OX40 agonist ivuxolimab. The chain employs TRBV18 and TRBJ1-2, with unresolved D. This sequence originates from an adult with an advanced solid tumor such as melanoma, head and neck, liver or kidney cancer. The CDR3 region is CASSEILANYGYTF. The CDR3 DNA reads TGTGCCAGCTCAGAAATTCTAGCTAACTATGGCTACACCTTC.